This is a list of T cell receptor beta chains from one sample in a study of response to subunit inactivated influenza vaccine. MiXCR was run by TCRdb on the RT-PCR reads, yielding one entry per CDR3 protein. The sample consists of about half a million distinct CDR3 sequences, approximately 9.9% of them appearing once. This sample comprised PBMCs from blood, obtained about 40 days after vaccination. These receptors were taken from a man aged 50 to 59 who received an inactivated influenza vaccine. Both conserved end residues are part of each CDR3. A D gene is named only where the DNA matches it firmly. Only some rows state a clone size, as once, few, many or a class for expanded clones.

>.|TRBV14|.|TRBJ1-1
CASSQVFGGSAEAFF
TGTGCCAGCAGCCAAGTATTTGGAGGTAGCGCTGAAGCTTTCTTT
>.|TRBV4-2|.|TRBJ1-1
CASSQENQGNSNTEAFF
TGTGCCAGCAGCCAAGAGAACCAGGGGAATAGTAACACTGAAGCTTTCTTT
>TRBD1|TRBV6-5|.|TRBJ1-3
CASSYSDRAGNTIYF
TGTGCCAGCAGTTACTCGGACAGGGCGGGAAACACCATATATTTT
>.|TRBV6-6|few|TRBJ2-5
CASTRDPQETQYF
TGTGCCAGCACCCGGGACCCCCAAGAGACCCAGTACTTC
>TRBD2|TRBV28|few|TRBJ2-7
CASSYHFASGGAYEQYF
TGTGCCAGCAGTTACCATTTCGCTAGCGGGGGGGCCTACGAGCAGTACTTC
>.|TRBV20-1|.|TRBJ2-5
CSASPSGETQYF
TGCAGTGCTAGCCCTTCGGGGGAGACCCAGTACTTC
>.|TRBV7-2|.|TRBJ2-3
CASSLEGTLGDTQYF
TGTGCCAGCAGCTTAGAAGGGACCCTAGGGGATACGCAGTATTTT
>TRBD2|TRBV11-1|few|TRBJ2-1
CASSRLAVNEQFF
TGTGCCAGCAGCCGCCTAGCGGTCAATGAGCAGTTCTTC
>TRBD1|TRBV27|.|TRBJ2-1
CASSLSTGVWDEQFF
TGTGCCAGCAGTTTATCGACAGGGGTTTGGGATGAGCAGTTCTTC
>.|TRBV20-1|many|TRBJ2-2
CSAILGRGYLFF
TGCAGTGCTATACTGGGCAGGGGTTATCTGTTTTTT
>.|TRBV12-3/TRBV12-4|.|TRBJ2-1
CASSVRSGAIAHNEQFF
TGTGCCAGCAGTGTCCGGTCAGGGGCAATAGCTCACAATGAGCAGTTCTTC
>TRBD2|TRBV6-5|.|TRBJ2-7
CASSYGGRYEQYF
TGTGCCAGCAGTTATGGCGGGAGATACGAGCAGTACTTC
>TRBD1|TRBV4-1|many|TRBJ2-3
CASSQGGTGTDTQYF
TGCGCCAGCAGCCAAGGGGGGACAGGGACAGATACGCAGTATTTT
>TRBD1|TRBV7-2|few|TRBJ2-2
CASSLWGQMNTGELFF
TGTGCCAGCAGCTTATGGGGACAGATGAACACCGGGGAGCTGTTTTTT
>TRBD1|TRBV10-3|few|TRBJ2-1
CAIRVDRDEQFF
TGTGCCATCAGGGTCGACAGGGATGAGCAGTTCTTC
>.|TRBV5-5|many|TRBJ1-1
CASSLLANTEAFF
TGTGCCAGCAGCTTGCTAGCGAACACTGAAGCTTTCTTT
>.|TRBV29-1|many|TRBJ2-3
CSMRGPLSTDTQYF
TGCAGCATGAGAGGTCCCTTGAGCACAGATACGCAGTATTTT
>.|TRBV3-1|few|TRBJ2-2
CASSHGQGYTGELFF
TGTGCCAGCAGCCACGGGCAGGGATACACCGGGGAGCTGTTTTTT